Presented here are 4 T cell receptor beta chains from one specimen sequenced in a study of identical twins. Each CDR3 protein is one row after TCRdb ran MiXCR on the 5' RACE reads. Altogether some 190,000 distinct CDR3 sequences are present, more than 15% being singletons, with the ten largest covering 40%. These data were also filed under a second study, of T cells expressing NK-cell markers.

The sample taken for sequencing was CD8+ T cells sorted from blood. The receptors shown here come from a woman aged 18-29 years in good health.

This clonotype was counted many times. The chain couples TRBV9 to TRBJ2-7; perhaps TRBD2 as D (5 bases). Trimming took off 0 bases at V and 2 bases at J, with 15 bases between the two ends. Germline lookup yields CDR1 SGDLS and CDR2 YYNGEE. The CDR3 is 16 residues long. The CDR3 region is CASSVGVGLPAYEQYF. The DNA of the CDR3 is TGTGCCAGCAGCGTAGGAGTAGGACTTCCAGCCTACGAGCAGTACTTC. Full variable domain (remainder filled in from reference TRBV9 and TRBJ2-7): DSGVTQTPKHLITATGQRVTLRCSPRSGDLSVYWYQQSLDQGLQFLIQYYNGEERAKGNILERFSAQQFPDLHSELNLSSLELGDSALYFCASSVGVGLPAYEQYFGPGTRLTVT.

This clonotype was seen more than once but under ten times. The chain joins TRBV12-3 or TRBV12-4 to TRBJ1-5; D is unclear. Trimming shortened V by 3 bases and J by 5 bases, and 8 bases separated the two germline ends. This CDR3 region has 13 residues. CDR3 residues: CASSFSVDQPQHF. CDR3 nucleotide sequence: TGTGCCAGCAGTTTCTCAGTGGATCAGCCCCAGCATTTT.

The sample holds many counts of this clonotype. This chain links TRBV27 with TRBJ2-1; D is unresolved. Germline CDR1 and CDR2: MNHEY and SMNVEV (reference sequence). Between the trimmed V and J ends, which lost 5 bases and 13 bases, there was a span of 21 bases. There are 14 residues in the CDR3. The CDR3 region has the DNA TGTGCCAGCAGTCTTCAAGAGTGGGATCTAAACCAGTTCTTC. Its translation is CASSLQEWDLNQFF.

The table lists this clonotype with a few counts. V is TRBV5-6 and J is TRBJ1-2; D possibly corresponds to TRBD1 (5 bases). The germline V and J ends were trimmed by 9 bases and 3 bases, with 18 bases remaining between them. This CDR3 is 14 amino acids long. Germline V gene data show CDR1 as SGHDT and CDR2 as YYEEEE. CDR3 nucleotides: TGTGCCACCAGGTGGTCAGGGATCTACTATGGCTACACCTTC. This translates into CATRWSGIYYGYTF.